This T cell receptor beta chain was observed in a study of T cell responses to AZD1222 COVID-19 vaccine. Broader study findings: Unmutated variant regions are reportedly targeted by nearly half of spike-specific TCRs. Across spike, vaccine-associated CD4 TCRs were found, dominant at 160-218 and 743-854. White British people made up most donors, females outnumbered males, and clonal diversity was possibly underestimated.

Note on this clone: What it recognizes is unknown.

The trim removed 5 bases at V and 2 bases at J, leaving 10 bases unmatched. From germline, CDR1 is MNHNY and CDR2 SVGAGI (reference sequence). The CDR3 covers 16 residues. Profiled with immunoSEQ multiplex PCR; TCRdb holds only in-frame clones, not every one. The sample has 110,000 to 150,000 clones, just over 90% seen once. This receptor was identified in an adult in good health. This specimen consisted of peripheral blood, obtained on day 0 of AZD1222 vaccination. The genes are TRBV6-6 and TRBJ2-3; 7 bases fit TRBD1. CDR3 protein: CASSRQGSLNTDTQYF. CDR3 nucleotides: TGTGCCAGCAGTCGACAGGGTAGTTTGAACACAGATACGCAGTATTTT.